This T cell receptor beta chain was recorded in a study of blood T cell repertoires in COVID-19. The CDR3 length is 12 residues. Per germline, CDR1 SQVTM and CDR2 ANQGSEA. J lost 4 bases, V lost 7 bases, and 4 bases had no gene match. The table came from immunoSEQ multiplex PCR; TCRdb's copy has only in-frame clones and leaves some out. The data show about 110,000 clones, about 78% seen once. This clone has only a few counts. The chain carries TRBV29-1 and TRBJ2-1; 7 bases map to TRBD2. The sequenced sample was peripheral blood. The sequence was obtained from a human donor in a cohort sampled during active or convalescent COVID-19. CDR3 amino acids: CSAGLVYNEQFF. In nucleotides, the CDR3 is TGCAGCGCAGGACTAGTTTACAATGAGCAGTTCTTC.